This T cell receptor beta chain was observed in a study of cytomegalovirus exposure and HLA in healthy donors. About the research overall: Membership in the Caucasian-associated ancestry cluster was found for 81% of 398 genotyped donors.

The study ran its PCR with 60 Vbeta and 13 Jbeta primers. Produced via immunoSEQ multiplex PCR; TCRdb's table is partial and in-frame only. Counted here are about 210,000 clones, 70% to 80% occurring once; the ten biggest clones make up around 14%. At the time of sampling, donors were nominally healthy, though unrecorded immune exposures were likely. This clonotype originated in a woman aged 25 to 45 in good health and CMV-seropositive. Sequencing input: PBMCs.

The CDR3 loop reads CASSPTTGYTEAFF. As DNA, the CDR3 is TGTGCCAGCAGCCCCACTACAGGGTACACTGAAGCTTTCTTT. The chain carries TRBV7-8 and TRBJ1-1, with D perhaps matching TRBD1 (6 bases). Between the trimmed V and J ends, which lost 5 bases and 3 bases, there was a span of 13 bases. The V gene's germline CDR1 is SGHVS and CDR2 FQNEAQ. The CDR3 is made up of 14 amino acids.